The rows below give T cell receptor beta chains drawn from one sample of a study of cytomegalovirus exposure and HLA in healthy donors. This table comes from immunoSEQ multiplex PCR, and its TCRdb copy is limited to in-frame clones, with some not included. Of about 190,000 clones listed, roughly 79% are singletons. Material: PBMCs. These receptors all stem from a woman aged 18-29 years in good health and CMV-seronegative. The CDR3 runs from the conserved cysteine through the conserved F or W.

TRBJ2-7,TRBV10-3,CAISSGTSGVRESYEQYF
TRBJ1-2,TRBV29-1,CSVENPLSASETNYGYTF
TRBJ1-1,TRBV30,CAWITLGQGTEAFF
TRBJ2-1,TRBV5-4,CASTQTILAGGPHEQFF
TRBJ1-6,TRBV5-1,CASSWDRDSPLHF
TRBJ1-2,TRBV4-1,CASSQGRQGNYGYTF
TRBJ2-7,TRBV4-1,CASSQVGGDEQYF
TRBJ1-1,TRBV19,CASSIFQGSTEAFF
TRBJ1-5,TRBV15,CATSRDTGVNQPQHF
TRBJ1-4,TRBV28,CASSFGTGIPKEKLFF
TRBJ2-2,TRBV10-2,CATNSRSTGELFF
TRBJ1-5,TRBV28,CASSFSGDQPQHF
TRBJ2-2,TRBV28,CASREENTGELFF